This entry describes one T cell receptor (beta chain). This record belongs to a study of cytomegalovirus exposure and HLA in healthy donors. PCR primers comprised 60 Vbeta and 13 Jbeta primers. The protocol was immunoSEQ multiplex PCR, while the TCRdb copy is restricted to in-frame clones and leaves out a portion. The top ten hold around 0.46% of the sample, which has under 200,000 clones, roughly four fifths seen once. The CDR3 extends over 15 amino acids. Trimming at V came to 0 bases and at J to 5 bases, leaving 4 bases not matched to a gene. Per the germline V gene, CDR1 is SGDLS and CDR2 is YYNGEE.

This TCR came from a woman aged 45-65 years in good health and CMV-seronegative. The chain carries TRBV9 and TRBJ1-2; TRBD1 aligns across 10 bases. Sequences were obtained from PBMCs. The chain's CDR3 is CASSVEWDRGYGYTF. The CDR3 nucleotides read TGTGCCAGCAGCGTAGAGTGGGACAGGGGTTATGGCTACACCTTC.